These 26 T cell receptor beta chains were sequenced from one sample in a study of blood T cell repertoires in COVID-19 (dated by TCRdb to about 2020). Receptors were amplified or captured by the immunoSEQ multiplex PCR assay. TCRdb's version of the immuneACCESS table is confined to in-frame rearrangements and falls short of the full clone set. An unresolved V gene accounts for under half of the shortfall where checked; the remainder is of unknown origin. The sample table lists about 410,000 clones, 80% to 95% of them with a count of one. Approximately 0.55% of the sample lies in the top ten. The sequenced material came from PBMCs or T cells enriched from blood (not recorded which). These receptors originate from a man younger than 30 who had recovered from COVID-19.

The chain couples TRBV5-5 to TRBJ1-2; weak D call: TRBD1 (5 bases). Trimming took 3 bases from V and 6 from J, leaving 21 bases between them. Germline assignment: CDR1 SGHKS and CDR2 YYEKEE (reference sequence). The CDR3 loop spans 16 amino acids. CDR3 DNA sequence: TGTGCCAGCAGCTCTCAAGGCCGACAGACACCCCATGGCTACACCTTC. Its protein is CASSSQGRQTPHGYTF.

This clone was seen at least ten times. This CDR3 is CASSLDAGAFIYGYTF. The CDR3 DNA reads TGTGCCAGCAGCCTTGACGCGGGGGCTTTCATCTATGGCTACACCTTC. This chain connects TRBV7-9 to TRBJ1-2, with D tentatively TRBD1 (6 bases). In germline, CDR1 is SEHNR, CDR2 FQNEAQ (reference sequence). The CDR3 loop spans 16 amino acids. V shed 5 bases and J shed 4 bases, with 20 bases lying between them.

The table lists this clone with a count of one. The V and J genes are TRBV5-1 and TRBJ1-2; TRBD1 agrees at 8 bases. The CDR3 is 14 amino acids. CDR1 and CDR2 from the germline V gene are SGHRS and YFSETQ. V lost 1 base, J lost 3 bases, and 2 bases stayed unmatched. Here the CDR3 DNA reads TGCGCCAGCAGCTTGACGACAGGGGACTATGGCTACACCTTC. The encoded protein is CASSLTTGDYGYTF.

The J gene is TRBJ2-7, the V gene TRBV5-1, with 12 bases aligning to TRBD1. Germline loops: CDR1 SGHRS, CDR2 YFSETQ. V was pared by 4 bases and J by 5 bases, with 4 bases of the junction left unmatched. The CDR3 is 14 amino acids. The DNA of the CDR3 is TGCGCCAGCAGCAATGGGACAGGGGGCCACGAGCAGTACTTC. It codes for CASSNGTGGHEQYF.

This clone has only a few counts. This rearrangement joins TRBV4-1 to TRBJ1-2, with 9 nucleotides matching TRBD1. This CDR3 has 14 residues. Germline V gives CDR1 MGHRA, CDR2 YSYEKL. J gave up 6 bases and V 4 bases, and 6 bases lay outside the gene matches. DNA for the CDR3: TGCGCCAGCAGCCGAAGACAGGGGGAGGATGGCTACACCTTC. Translated: CASSRRQGEDGYTF.

The V and J genes are TRBV23-1 and TRBJ2-2; the match to TRBD1 covers 7 bases. TRBV23-1 is reported as an ORF; its role is uncertain. After removal of 4 bases from V and 2 bases from J, the junction contained 13 bases not matched to a gene. This CDR3 spans 18 amino acids. The CDR3 region is CASSLQQLRQGNTGELFF. The CDR3 DNA follows: TGCGCCAGCAGTCTCCAACAACTCAGACAGGGAAACACCGGGGAGCTGTTTTTT.

The chain uses TRBV28 and TRBJ2-3; D is unclear. The germline gives CDR1 MDHEN, CDR2 SYDVKM. There are 15 residues in the CDR3. Trimming left V 6 bases short and J 0 bases short, with 13 bases between. CDR3 in DNA: TGTGCCAGCAGCCCCCCCCGCGATAGCACAGATACGCAGTATTTT. Its protein product is CASSPPRDSTDTQYF.

The chain recombines TRBV5-4 with TRBJ2-1, with 9 bases aligning to TRBD2. Germline CDR1 is SGHNT and CDR2 is YYREEE (reference sequence). The CDR3 contains 15 residues. The junction had 7 bases not matched to a gene; V was cut back by 3 bases and J by 6 bases. DNA for the CDR3: TGTGCCAGCAGCTCAAAGCGGGAGGCCCTCAATGAGCAGTTCTTC. Translated, it gives CASSSKREALNEQFF. Filled out from reference TRBV5-4 and TRBJ2-1, the complete variable domain reads ETGVTQSPTHLIKTRGQQVTLRCSSQSGHNTVSWYQQALGQGPQFIFQYYREEENGRGNFPPRFSGLQFPNYSSELNVNALELDDSALYLCASSSKREALNEQFFGPGTRLTVL.

CDR3 in amino acids: CASSLSSASDTEAFF. The CDR3 DNA is TGTGCCAGCAGCCTGAGCAGCGCGTCGGACACTGAAGCTTTCTTT. The V and J genes are TRBV11-3 and TRBJ1-1; the D is unclear. The CDR3 consists of 15 residues. The V end was cut by 5 bases, the J end by 3 bases, with 16 bases between. The germline gives CDR1 SGHNT, CDR2 YENEEA.

The chain links TRBV3-1 (or the pseudogene TRBV3-2) to TRBJ1-1, with 8 bases aligning to TRBD1. The germline gives CDR1 LGHDT, CDR2 YNNKEL (reference sequence). V gave up 3 bases and J gave up 4 bases; unmatched junction bases: 10. The CDR3 length is 16 residues. The CDR3 reads CASSQLQGGRSTEAFF. In DNA, the CDR3 is TGTGCCAGCAGCCAGTTACAGGGGGGAAGGTCCACTGAAGCTTTCTTT.

This chain uses TRBV11-2 with TRBJ2-7, with D maybe TRBD2 (6 bases). Per the germline V gene, CDR1 is SGHAT and CDR2 is FQNNGV. V lost 5 bases to trimming and J lost 0 bases, with 20 bases between them. The CDR3 runs 17 residues. The DNA of the CDR3 is TGTGCCAGCAGCATAGGCTACACTGGCGGGGCCTCCTACGAGCAGTACTTC. This gives the protein CASSIGYTGGASYEQYF.

The chain recombines TRBV25-1 with TRBJ1-1; 12 positions match TRBD1. Germline CDR1 and CDR2: MGHDK and SYGVNS. The CDR3 has 16 amino acids. J gave up 1 base and V 3 bases, and 3 bases lay outside the gene matches. The CDR3 region is CASSDWDRGRNTEAFF. For the CDR3, the DNA is TGTGCCAGCAGTGATTGGGACAGGGGGCGGAACACTGAAGCTTTCTTT.

The chain employs TRBV11-2 and TRBJ2-5, with 8 bases aligning to TRBD2. The CDR3 is 14 residues long. Per germline, CDR1 SGHAT and CDR2 FQNNGV. Trimming at V came to 5 bases and at J to 5 bases, leaving 7 bases not matched to a gene. CDR3 nucleotides: TGTGCCAGCAGCACCTTAGCGGGGAGTGAGACCCAGTACTTC. Its translation: CASSTLAGSETQYF.

V usage is TRBV4-1 and J usage is TRBJ1-6; D unclear. V lost 0 bases to trimming and J lost 7 bases, with 16 bases between them. Germline values: CDR1 MGHRA, CDR2 YSYEKL. CDR3 size: 17 residues. The CDR3 loop reads CASSQEAGISWNSPLHF. Here the CDR3 DNA reads TGCGCCAGCAGCCAAGAAGCGGGGATTTCCTGGAATTCACCCCTCCACTTT.

The genes are TRBV20-1 and TRBJ2-7; 7 nucleotides match TRBD2. There are 14 residues in the CDR3. Germline V gene lookup returns CDR1 DFQATT and CDR2 SNEGSKA (reference sequence). V lost 3 bases and J lost 3; bases outside the gene matches: 8. The CDR3 DNA sequence: TGCAGTGCTAGTGTCGGGACTACCGGCTACGAGCAGTACTTC. It is translated as CSASVGTTGYEQYF.

The rearrangement links TRBV5-4 to TRBJ2-5, with 9 bases identical to TRBD1. The J segment lost 4 bases and the V segment lost 4 bases, leaving 5 bases of the junction unmatched. The CDR3 length is 14 residues. From germline, CDR1 is SGHNT and CDR2 YYREEE (reference sequence). The CDR3 region has the DNA TGTGCCAGCAGCGTCACAGGGGGCGCAGAGACCCAGTACTTC. Its translation is CASSVTGGAETQYF.

V usage is TRBV3-1 (or the pseudogene TRBV3-2) and J usage is TRBJ2-3, with D possibly matching TRBD1 (5 bases). The germline V gene encodes CDR1 LGHDT and CDR2 YNNKEL (reference sequence). Trimming took 5 bases from V and 2 from J, leaving 11 bases between them. CDR3 size: 14 residues. The CDR3 spells CASSGAQHTDTQYF. CDR3 bases: TGTGCCAGCAGCGGGGCACAGCACACAGATACGCAGTATTTT.

The V call is TRBV6-5, the J call TRBJ1-1; possible D gene TRBD1, 5 bases. CDR1 is MNHEY, CDR2 SVGAGI, per germline. The ends were cut back, 5 bases at V and 5 bases at J, with 18 bases in the middle. The CDR3 runs 15 residues. The chain's CDR3 is CASSTRDWWGTEAFF. CDR3 nucleotides: TGTGCCAGCAGTACAAGGGACTGGTGGGGAACTGAAGCTTTCTTT.

The chain has TRBV6-4 and TRBJ2-2; no definite D call. Germline CDR1 reads MRHNA; CDR2 reads SNTAGT. The CDR3 is 14 amino acids. With 4 bases removed from V and 2 bases from J, the gap between germline ends came to 8 bases. CDR3 nucleotide sequence: TGTGCCAGCAGTGCCGGTGAAAACACCGGGGAGCTGTTTTTT. As protein: CASSAGENTGELFF.

The rearrangement uses TRBV10-1 and TRBJ2-7; TRBD2 matches 11 bases. The CDR3 length is 14 residues. Germline trimming cut 8 bases from V and 2 bases from J; bases unmatched to any gene: 5. Germline CDR1 WNHNN, CDR2 SYGVQD (reference sequence). The CDR3 bases are TGCGCCAGCGTGGGACTAGCGGAGGCCTACGAGCAGTACTTC. The encoded protein is CASVGLAEAYEQYF.

The rearrangement links TRBV28 to TRBJ1-2; 7 positions agree with TRBD1. The CDR3 has 14 amino acids. Germline V gives CDR1 MDHEN, CDR2 SYDVKM. V trimming: 6 bases; J trimming: 2 bases; junction bases outside the gene matches: 6. The CDR3 DNA sequence: TGTGCCAGCAGGAAAACGGGACAGAACTATGGCTACACCTTC. Protein: CASRKTGQNYGYTF.

Only a few counts were recorded for this clone. This chain joins TRBV2 and TRBJ1-1; D is ambiguous. V lost 2 bases, J lost 0 bases, and 7 bases lay in between. CDR1 is SNHLY and CDR2 is FYNNEI in the germline V gene. The CDR3 runs 14 residues. In DNA form, the CDR3 reads TGTGCCAGCAGTGAATATTACATGAACACTGAAGCTTTCTTT. Its translation: CASSEYYMNTEAFF.

The chain is built from TRBV30 and TRBJ2-3; 12 positions agree with TRBD1. This CDR3 region has 15 residues. V shed 3 bases and J 6 bases; nucleotides not matched to a gene: 7. Germline loops: CDR1 GTSNPN, CDR2 SVGIG (reference sequence). CDR3 amino acids: CAWSAGQGAADTQYF. Here the CDR3 DNA reads TGTGCCTGGAGCGCGGGACAGGGGGCTGCCGATACGCAGTATTTT.

This CDR3 reads CASRETGFNSPLHF. The CDR3 nucleotides are TGTGCCAGCAGGGAGACAGGGTTTAATTCACCCCTCCACTTT. This chain uses TRBV25-1 with TRBJ1-6; the match to TRBD1 covers 7 bases. The CDR3 is 14 residues long. The ends lost 6 bases at V and 6 bases at J; junction bases unmatched: 5. Looked up from germline, CDR1 is MGHDK and CDR2 is SYGVNS. Full variable domain (rest looked up from reference TRBV25-1 and TRBJ1-6): EADIYQTPRYLVIGTGKKITLECSQTMGHDKMYWYQQDPGMELHLIHYSYGVNSTEKGDLSSESTVSRIRTEHFPLTLESARPSHTSQYLCASRETGFNSPLHFGNGTRLTVT.

This clone was recorded a few times. V gene TRBV10-1 combines with J gene TRBJ1-1; D remains ambiguous. Germline V gene sequence: CDR1 WNHNN, CDR2 SYGVQD (reference sequence). V lost 6 bases, J lost 10 bases, and 21 bases lay in between. The length of the CDR3 is 14 residues. For the CDR3, the DNA is TGCGCCAGCAGCGATGGGAGGGCCATCCGGGGAGCTTTCTTT. It specifies CASSDGRAIRGAFF.

The CDR3 DNA reads TGCGCCAGCAGCTCACATGGCCCGGGTGGGAGCGCTGAAGCTTTCTTT. Translated, it gives CASSSHGPGGSAEAFF. The chain is built from TRBV5-1 and TRBJ1-1; D gene ambiguous. V was trimmed by 3 bases and J by 6 bases, leaving 21 bases between them. CDR1 is SGHRS, CDR2 YFSETQ, per germline. CDR3 length: 16 amino acids.